This is a list of T cell receptor beta chains from one sample in a study of PD-1 blockade in classical Hodgkin lymphoma. The repertoire was sequenced with immunoSEQ multiplex PCR; TCRdb's copy has only in-frame clones and lacks some. The sample carries around 20,000 clones, nearly 90% recorded once. The specimen was CD4+ T cells from blood. Every receptor here comes from a human donor with classical Hodgkin lymphoma. Each CDR3 is given with its conserved first and last residue. A D gene is named only where the DNA matches it firmly. A clone size is listed for some rows: how often the clone was seen (once, few, many), or a class if it is expanded.

size	V	D	J	DNA	CDR3
NA	TRBV25-1	NA	TRBJ1-2	TGTGCCAGCAGTGACATCGTAGGGGGAGGCTACACCTTC	CASSDIVGGGYTF
NA	TRBV25-1	TRBD2	TRBJ2-2	TGTGCCAGCAGTGGGCAAAAGCGGGAGGGCCTACCCGGGGAGCTGTTTTTT	CASSGQKREGLPGELFF
NA	TRBV5-1	NA	TRBJ2-7	TGCGCCAGCAGCTTGGATAGCGGCCCATCCTACGAGCAGTACTTC	CASSLDSGPSYEQYF
NA	TRBV4-1	NA	TRBJ2-7	TGCGCCAGCAGCCAAGTCTGGGGCAGTGGCTCGGGGCGAGACTACGAGCAGTACTTC	CASSQVWGSGSGRDYEQYF
NA	TRBV7-3	NA	TRBJ1-1	TGTGCCAGCAGCTTACACCCGAACACTGAAGCTTTCTTT	CASSLHPNTEAFF
NA	TRBV7-8	TRBD2	TRBJ2-1	TGTGCCAGCGGAGGAGCGGGAGGATCCAATGAGCAGTTCTTC	CASGGAGGSNEQFF
NA	TRBV7-2	NA	TRBJ1-3	TGTGCCAGCAGCTTCGGTAACAGGAACACCATATATTTT	CASSFGNRNTIYF
NA	TRBV6-1	NA	TRBJ1-2	TGTGCCAGCAGTGAATCCTCGCTAAGCTATGGCTACACCTTC	CASSESSLSYGYTF
NA	TRBV6-5	TRBD2	TRBJ2-3	TGTGCCAGCAGACTAGCGGGAGCCCCCACAGATACGCAGTATTTT	CASRLAGAPTDTQYF
NA	TRBV10-3	NA	TRBJ2-5	TGTGCCATCAGTGGCCTACCTGGGGAGACCCAGTACTTC	CAISGLPGETQYF
NA	TRBV28	TRBD1	TRBJ1-2	TGTGCCAGCAGTCCGACAGGGCGACAAGGCTACACCTTC	CASSPTGRQGYTF
NA	TRBV7-9	NA	TRBJ2-5	TGTGCCAGCAGCTTAGAGTCAAGGACTCTGGGGGAGACCCAGTACTTC	CASSLESRTLGETQYF
NA	TRBV2	NA	TRBJ2-7	TGTGCCAGCAGTGAAGAGACAGGTGTAGGAGGCGAGCAGTACTTC	CASSEETGVGGEQYF
NA	TRBV6-6	NA	TRBJ1-1	TGTGCCAGCAGCAGCAGGGTGGTTGACACTGAAGCTTTCTTT	CASSSRVVDTEAFF
NA	TRBV6-1	NA	TRBJ1-5	TGTGCCAGCAGTGATTGGGGGGAATATAGCAATCAGCCCCAGCATTTT	CASSDWGEYSNQPQHF
NA	TRBV2	NA	TRBJ2-1	TGTGCCAGCAGTGATCTCTCCCTAAAACCTCACAATGAGCAGTTCTTC	CASSDLSLKPHNEQFF
NA	TRBV7-9	TRBD2	TRBJ2-1	TGTGCCAGCAGCTTAGCGCTAGCGGGCCCAGGAGGGGAGCAGTTCTTC	CASSLALAGPGGEQFF
NA	TRBV10-3	NA	TRBJ2-7	TGTGCCATCAGTGAGCGAGCACTCTACGAGCAGTACTTC	CAISERALYEQYF
NA	TRBV10-3	TRBD1	TRBJ2-7	TGTGCCATCAGACCCCCGGGACAGGGAACCGAGCAGTACTTC	CAIRPPGQGTEQYF
once	TRBV10-2	NA	TRBJ1-5	TGCGCCAGCAGTGTGGGCTACAATCAGCCCCAGCATTTT	CASSVGYNQPQHF
NA	TRBV11-2	TRBD2	TRBJ2-7	TGTGCCAGCAGCTTAGATCTGGCTAGCGGGACACAGTACTTC	CASSLDLASGTQYF
NA	TRBV29-1	NA	TRBJ1-2	TGCAGCGTTGCGGGTCGTGTACAGGGAGGAGGTGGCTACACCTTC	CSVAGRVQGGGGYTF
NA	TRBV5-1	TRBD1	TRBJ2-7	TGCGCCAGCAGCCGGCCGGGACAGGGGGTCTTCGAGCAGTACTTC	CASSRPGQGVFEQYF
once	TRBV6-6	NA	TRBJ2-3	TGTGCCAGCAGTTACATTGGAGATACGCAGTATTTT	CASSYIGDTQYF
NA	TRBV5-1	NA	TRBJ2-2	TGCGCCAGCAGCTTGGTTGCGGGCAACACCGGGGAGCTGTTTTTT	CASSLVAGNTGELFF
once	TRBV4-3	NA	TRBJ2-1	TGCGCCAGCAGCCAAGCTGGGGGGTCAGGGGGCTACAATGAGCAGTTCTTC	CASSQAGGSGGYNEQFF
once	TRBV6-1	NA	TRBJ1-3	TGTACCAGCAGTGCTTTGGATGGTGGAAACACCATATATTTT	CTSSALDGGNTIYF
NA	TRBV4-1	TRBD2	TRBJ2-1	TGCGCCAGCAGCTCGGCCCCTAGCGGCCTGTCCTACAATGAGCAGTTCTTC	CASSSAPSGLSYNEQFF
NA	TRBV7-2	TRBD2	TRBJ2-3	TGTGCCAGCAGCTTTCGGACTAGAGCGGCAGATACGCAGTATTTT	CASSFRTRAADTQYF
NA	TRBV5-4	NA	TRBJ1-1	TGTGCCAGCAGCTTGTATGCCAGGTCGAACACTGAAGCTTTCTTT	CASSLYARSNTEAFF
NA	TRBV29-1	TRBD1	TRBJ2-7	TGCAGCGGAAGACAGGGGGCCGGCGAGCAGTACTTC	CSGRQGAGEQYF
NA	TRBV5-6	NA	TRBJ2-5	TGTGCCAGCAGCTTGGCATGGGAGACCCAGTACTTC	CASSLAWETQYF
NA	TRBV10-3	NA	TRBJ1-1	TGTGCCATCAGTGGGCGCGGGGATAACACTGAAGCTTTCTTT	CAISGRGDNTEAFF
NA	TRBV7-2	NA	TRBJ2-3	TGTGCCAGCAGCGCCCTTGGCGATCTGTGGTCTAGCACAGATACGCAGTATTTT	CASSALGDLWSSTDTQYF
NA	TRBV28	NA	TRBJ1-2	TGTGCCAGCAGTCCTCCAACAGGGACCCTCTATGGCTACACCTTC	CASSPPTGTLYGYTF
NA	TRBV4-3	NA	TRBJ1-4	TGCGCCAGCAGCCAGGGACTGATAACTAATGAAAAACTGTTTTTT	CASSQGLITNEKLFF
few	TRBV30	NA	TRBJ1-2	TGTGCCTGGACTTATAAAGCTAACTATGGCTACACCTTC	CAWTYKANYGYTF
NA	TRBV5-4	NA	TRBJ1-1	TGTGCCAGCAGTTTGGTGGGGACACTGAACACTGAAGCTTTCTTT	CASSLVGTLNTEAFF
once	TRBV5-1	TRBD1	TRBJ1-1	TGCGCCAGCAGCAGGGGGCTCATGAACACTGAAGCTTTCTTT	CASSRGLMNTEAFF
NA	TRBV28	NA	TRBJ1-4	TGTGCCAGCAGACACCAGGGTTATAATGAAAAACTGTTTTTT	CASRHQGYNEKLFF